Listed here is a single T cell receptor (beta chain). Antigen: not known. The CDR3 sequence is 18 residues long. Per the germline V gene, CDR1 is GTSNPN and CDR2 is SVGIG (reference sequence). Germline trimming cut 1 base from V and 1 base from J; bases unmatched to any gene: 10. The data originate from a study of cytomegalovirus exposure and HLA in healthy donors. General observations from the study: Among TCR beta chains, those listed as cytomegalovirus-associated numbered 164.

Sequencing used immunoSEQ multiplex PCR; TCRdb keeps in-frame clones, though not all of them. The repertoire holds 65,000 to 95,000 clones, with under 95% as singletons. A roughly 120-subject validation cohort, separate from the roughly 680-subject first cohort, supplied the donors. The receptor was isolated from a woman between 25 and 40 years old in good health and CMV-seronegative. Sequenced input: PBMCs. The rearrangement links TRBV30 to TRBJ1-5; 10 nucleotides agree with TRBD1. CDR3 region: CAWSAGTGVWQSNQPQHF. In DNA form, the CDR3 reads TGTGCCTGGAGTGCCGGGACAGGGGTATGGCAGAGCAATCAGCCCCAGCATTTT. The variable domain in full, with the rest retrieved from reference TRBV30 and TRBJ1-5, is SQTIHQWPATLVQPVGSPLSLECTVEGTSNPNLYWYRQAAGRGLQLLFYSVGIGQISSEVPQNLSASRPQDRQFILSSKKLLLSDSGFYLCAWSAGTGVWQSNQPQHFGDGTRLSIL.